This T cell receptor beta chain was captured in a study of identical twins. Study-level findings and limits: Cord blood beta clonotypes present at high abundance carried fewer insertions; no such pattern appeared in memory repertoires. An excess of low generation probability was shown by twin-shared out-of-frame alpha sequences.

Template switching added a universal primer site; cDNA carried unique molecular identifiers. Using its own MiXCR run on the 5' RACE reads, TCRdb lists one record per CDR3 protein. The sample lists about 240,000 distinct CDR3 sequences; over 9.5% were seen once. V was pared by 6 bases and J by 5 bases, with 13 bases of the junction left unmatched. The germline V gene encodes CDR1 ENHRY and CDR2 SYGVKD. The CDR3 loop spans 18 amino acids. This clonotype appeared many times. Its target is unknown. The gene calls are TRBV10-3 and TRBJ2-6; 10 bases fit TRBD1. The receptor's source is a man aged 50 to 60 in good health. Source material: memory T cells sorted from blood. DNA for the CDR3: TGTGCCATCAGGGCGACAGGGGGCACCCGTTTTAGGGCCAACGTCCTGACTTTC. The encoded protein is CAIRATGGTRFRANVLTF.